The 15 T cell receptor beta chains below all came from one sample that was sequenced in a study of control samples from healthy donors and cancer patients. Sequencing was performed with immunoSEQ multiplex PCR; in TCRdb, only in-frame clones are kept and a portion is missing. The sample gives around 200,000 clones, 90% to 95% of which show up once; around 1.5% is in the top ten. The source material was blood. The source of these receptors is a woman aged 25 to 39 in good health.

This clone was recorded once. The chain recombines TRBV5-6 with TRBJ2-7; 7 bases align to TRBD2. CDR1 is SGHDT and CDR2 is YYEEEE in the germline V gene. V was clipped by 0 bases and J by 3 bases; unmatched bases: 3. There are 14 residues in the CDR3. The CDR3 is CASSLVLAYYEQYF. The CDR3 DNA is TGTGCCAGCAGCTTGGTACTAGCGTACTACGAGCAGTACTTC.

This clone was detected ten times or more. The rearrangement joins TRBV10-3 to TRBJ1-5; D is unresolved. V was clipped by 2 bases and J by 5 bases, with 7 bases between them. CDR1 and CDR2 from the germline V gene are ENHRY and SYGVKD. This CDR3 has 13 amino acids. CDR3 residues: CAISENQDQPQHF. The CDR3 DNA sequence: TGTGCCATCAGTGAGAATCAGGATCAGCCCCAGCATTTT.

CDR3 DNA: TGTGCCAGCATACCGGGACTAGCGGGAGGGGAGCAGTACTTC. This translates into CASIPGLAGGEQYF. This chain joins TRBV28 and TRBJ2-7; 16 bases fit TRBD2. Germline V CDR1 and CDR2: MDHEN, SYDVKM. V dropped 7 bases and J dropped 7; count of bases not matched to a gene: 4. The CDR3 has 14 residues.

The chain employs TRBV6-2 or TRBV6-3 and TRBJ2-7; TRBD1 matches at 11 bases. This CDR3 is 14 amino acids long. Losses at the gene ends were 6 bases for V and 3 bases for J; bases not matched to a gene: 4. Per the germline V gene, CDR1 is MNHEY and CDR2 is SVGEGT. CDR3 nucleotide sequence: TGTGCCAGCAGCACCGGGACAGGGGGCTACGAGCAGTACTTC. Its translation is CASSTGTGGYEQYF.

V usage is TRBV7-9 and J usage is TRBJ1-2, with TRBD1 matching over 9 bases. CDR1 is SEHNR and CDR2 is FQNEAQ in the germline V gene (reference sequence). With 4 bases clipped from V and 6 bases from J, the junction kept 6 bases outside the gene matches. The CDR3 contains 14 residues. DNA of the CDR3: TGTGCCAGCAGCTCCCCGGGACAGGGTCATGGCTACACCTTC. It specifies CASSSPGQGHGYTF.

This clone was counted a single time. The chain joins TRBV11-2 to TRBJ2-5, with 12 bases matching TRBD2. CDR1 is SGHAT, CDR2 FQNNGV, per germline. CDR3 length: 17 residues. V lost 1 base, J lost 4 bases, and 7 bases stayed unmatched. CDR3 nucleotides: TGTGCCAGCAGCTTAGGGGCTAGCGGGAGGGCCGGAGAGACCCAGTACTTC. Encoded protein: CASSLGASGRAGETQYF.

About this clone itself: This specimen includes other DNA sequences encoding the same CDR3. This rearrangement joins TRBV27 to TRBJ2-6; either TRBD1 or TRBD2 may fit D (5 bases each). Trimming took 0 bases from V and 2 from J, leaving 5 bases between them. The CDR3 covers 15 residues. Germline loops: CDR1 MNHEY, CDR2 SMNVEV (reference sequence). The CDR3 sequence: CASSLSGAGANVLTF. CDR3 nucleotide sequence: TGTGCCAGCAGTTTATCGGGGGCTGGGGCCAACGTCCTGACTTTC.

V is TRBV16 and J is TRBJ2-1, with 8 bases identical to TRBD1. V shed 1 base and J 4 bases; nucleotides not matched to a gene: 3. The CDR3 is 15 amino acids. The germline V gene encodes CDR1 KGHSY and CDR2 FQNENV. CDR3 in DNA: TGTGCCAGCAGCCAATTCGGGACAGGTTACAATGAGCAGTTCTTC. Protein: CASSQFGTGYNEQFF.

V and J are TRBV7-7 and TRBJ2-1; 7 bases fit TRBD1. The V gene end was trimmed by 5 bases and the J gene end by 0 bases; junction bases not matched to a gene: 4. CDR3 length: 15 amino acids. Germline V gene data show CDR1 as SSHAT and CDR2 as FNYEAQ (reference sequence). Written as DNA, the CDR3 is TGTGCCAGCAGCCCGGACAGGACCTCCTACAATGAGCAGTTCTTC. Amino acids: CASSPDRTSYNEQFF.

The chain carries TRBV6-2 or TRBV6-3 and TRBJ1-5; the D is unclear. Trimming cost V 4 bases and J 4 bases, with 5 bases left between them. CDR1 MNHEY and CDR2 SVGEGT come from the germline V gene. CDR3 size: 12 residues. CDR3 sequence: CASSSGNQPQHF. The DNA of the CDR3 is TGTGCCAGCAGTTCCGGGAATCAGCCCCAGCATTTT.

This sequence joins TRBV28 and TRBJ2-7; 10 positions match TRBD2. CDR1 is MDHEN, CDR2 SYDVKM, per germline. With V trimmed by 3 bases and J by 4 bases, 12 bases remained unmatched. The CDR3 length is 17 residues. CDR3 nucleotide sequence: TGTGCCAGCAGTTTTCAGGGGATAGCGGGAGGCCGGTACGAGCAGTACTTC. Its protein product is CASSFQGIAGGRYEQYF.

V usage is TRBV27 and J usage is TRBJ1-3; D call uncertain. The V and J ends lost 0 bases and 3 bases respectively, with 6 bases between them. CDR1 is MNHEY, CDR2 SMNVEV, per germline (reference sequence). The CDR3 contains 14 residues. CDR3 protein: CASSLSAVGNTIYF. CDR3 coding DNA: TGTGCCAGCAGTTTATCGGCAGTTGGAAACACCATATATTTT.

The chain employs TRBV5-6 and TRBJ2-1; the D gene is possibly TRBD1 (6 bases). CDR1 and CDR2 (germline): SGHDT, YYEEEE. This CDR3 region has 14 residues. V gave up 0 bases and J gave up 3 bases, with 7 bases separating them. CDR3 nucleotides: TGTGCCAGCAGCTTGGGGGACATCTACAATGAGCAGTTCTTC. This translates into CASSLGDIYNEQFF.

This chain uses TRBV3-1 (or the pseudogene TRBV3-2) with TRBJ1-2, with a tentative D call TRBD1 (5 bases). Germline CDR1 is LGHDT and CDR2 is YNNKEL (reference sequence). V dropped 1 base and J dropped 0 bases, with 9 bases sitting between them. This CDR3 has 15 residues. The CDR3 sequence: CASSQAGTANYGYTF. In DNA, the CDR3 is TGTGCCAGCAGCCAAGCCGGGACTGCTAACTATGGCTACACCTTC.

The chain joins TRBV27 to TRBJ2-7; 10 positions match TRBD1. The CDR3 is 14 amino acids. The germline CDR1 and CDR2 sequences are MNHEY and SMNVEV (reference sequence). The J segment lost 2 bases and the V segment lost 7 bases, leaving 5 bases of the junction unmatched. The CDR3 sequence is CASNPGTGAYEQYF. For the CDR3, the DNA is TGTGCCAGCAACCCCGGGACAGGGGCCTACGAGCAGTACTTC.